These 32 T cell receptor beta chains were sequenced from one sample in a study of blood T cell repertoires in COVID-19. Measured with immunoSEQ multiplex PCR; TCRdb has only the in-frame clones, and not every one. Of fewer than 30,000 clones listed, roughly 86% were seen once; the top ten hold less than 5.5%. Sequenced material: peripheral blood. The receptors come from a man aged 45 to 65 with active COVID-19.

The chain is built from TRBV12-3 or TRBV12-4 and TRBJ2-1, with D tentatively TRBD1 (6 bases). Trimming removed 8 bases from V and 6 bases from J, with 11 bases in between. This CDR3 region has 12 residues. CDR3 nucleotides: TGTGCCAGCGTAAGGGGGTCCAATGAGCAGTTCTTC. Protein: CASVRGSNEQFF.

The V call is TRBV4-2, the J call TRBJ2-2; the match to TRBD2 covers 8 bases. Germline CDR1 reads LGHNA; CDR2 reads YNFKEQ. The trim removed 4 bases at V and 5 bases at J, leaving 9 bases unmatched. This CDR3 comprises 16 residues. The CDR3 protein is CASSPLTSVETGELFF. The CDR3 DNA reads TGTGCCAGCAGCCCCCTGACTAGCGTAGAGACCGGGGAGCTGTTTTTT.

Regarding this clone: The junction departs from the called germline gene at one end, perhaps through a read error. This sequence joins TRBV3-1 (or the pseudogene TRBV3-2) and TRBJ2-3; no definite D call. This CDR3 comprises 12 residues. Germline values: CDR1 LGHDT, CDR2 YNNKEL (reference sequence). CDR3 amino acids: CASSQEQTNPIF. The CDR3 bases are TGTGCCAGCAGCCAAGAACAAACTAATCCAATTTTT.

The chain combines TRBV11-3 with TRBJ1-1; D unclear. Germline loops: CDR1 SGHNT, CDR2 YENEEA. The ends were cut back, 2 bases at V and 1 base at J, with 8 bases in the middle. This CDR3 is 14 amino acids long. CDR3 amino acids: CASSLRPENTEAFF. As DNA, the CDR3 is TGTGCCAGCAGCTTACGTCCAGAGAACACTGAAGCTTTCTTT.

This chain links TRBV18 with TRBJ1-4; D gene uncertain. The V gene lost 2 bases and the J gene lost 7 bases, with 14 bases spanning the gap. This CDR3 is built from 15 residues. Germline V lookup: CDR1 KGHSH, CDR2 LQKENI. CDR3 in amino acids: CASSPERTEGEKLFF. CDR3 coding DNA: TGTGCCAGCTCACCAGAGAGGACGGAGGGTGAAAAACTGTTTTTT. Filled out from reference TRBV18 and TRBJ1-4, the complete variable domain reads NAGVMQNPRHLVRRRGQEARLRCSPMKGHSHVYWYRQLPEEGLKFMVYLQKENIIDESGMPKERFSAEFPKEGPSILRIQQVVRGDSAAYFCASSPERTEGEKLFFGSGTQLSVL.

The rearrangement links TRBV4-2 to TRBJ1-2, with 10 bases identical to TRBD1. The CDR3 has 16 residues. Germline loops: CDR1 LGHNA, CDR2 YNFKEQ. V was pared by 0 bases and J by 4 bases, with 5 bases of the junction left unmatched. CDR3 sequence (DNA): TGTGCCAGCAGCCAAGAGGGGACAGGGGACATCTATGGCTACACCTTC. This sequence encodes CASSQEGTGDIYGYTF.

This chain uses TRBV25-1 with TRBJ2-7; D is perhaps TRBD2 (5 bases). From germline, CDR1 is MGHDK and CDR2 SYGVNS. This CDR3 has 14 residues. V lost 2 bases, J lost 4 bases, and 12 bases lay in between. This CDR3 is CASSEEGAKYEQYF. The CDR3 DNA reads TGTGCCAGCAGTGAAGAGGGTGCAAAATACGAGCAGTACTTC.

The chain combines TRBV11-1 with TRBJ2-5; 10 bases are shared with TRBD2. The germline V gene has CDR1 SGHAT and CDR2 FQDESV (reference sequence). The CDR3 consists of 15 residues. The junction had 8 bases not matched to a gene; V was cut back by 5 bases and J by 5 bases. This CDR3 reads CASSTTGTSVETQYF. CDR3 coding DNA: TGTGCCAGCAGCACCACTGGGACTAGCGTCGAGACCCAGTACTTC.

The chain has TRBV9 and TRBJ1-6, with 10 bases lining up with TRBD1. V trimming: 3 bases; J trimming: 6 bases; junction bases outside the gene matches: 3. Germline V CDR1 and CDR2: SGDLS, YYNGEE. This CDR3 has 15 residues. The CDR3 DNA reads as TGTGCCAGCAGCGAGAGACAGGGGGCTAATTCACCCCTCCACTTT. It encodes CASSERQGANSPLHF.

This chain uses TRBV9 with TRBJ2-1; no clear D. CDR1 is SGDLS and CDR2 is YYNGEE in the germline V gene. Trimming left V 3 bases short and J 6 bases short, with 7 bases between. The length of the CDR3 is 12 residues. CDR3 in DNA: TGTGCCAGCAGCGGTGCGGTCAATGAGCAGTTCTTC. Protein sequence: CASSGAVNEQFF.

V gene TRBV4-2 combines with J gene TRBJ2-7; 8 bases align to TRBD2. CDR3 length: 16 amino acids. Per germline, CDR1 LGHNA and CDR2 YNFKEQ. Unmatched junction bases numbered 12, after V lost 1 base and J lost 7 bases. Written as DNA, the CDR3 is TGTGCCAGCAGCCAAGGTAGGGGAGCGGGAGTTCGTGAGCAGTACTTC. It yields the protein CASSQGRGAGVREQYF.

This CDR3 reads CASSSTGSPLHF. The CDR3 nucleotides are TGTGCCAGCAGCTCGACCGGGTCACCCCTCCACTTT. The chain couples TRBV7-9 to TRBJ1-6; unclear D gene. The CDR3 is 12 amino acids. Germline V gene data show CDR1 as SEHNR and CDR2 as FQNEAQ (reference sequence). V dropped 4 bases and J dropped 10 bases, with 8 bases sitting between them.

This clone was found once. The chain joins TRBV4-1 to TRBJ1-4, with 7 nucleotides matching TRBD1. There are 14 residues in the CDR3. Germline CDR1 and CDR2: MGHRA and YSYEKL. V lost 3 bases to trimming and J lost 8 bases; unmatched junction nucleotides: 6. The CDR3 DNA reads TGCGCCAGCAGCCAGACAGGGCTAAGGGAAAAACTGTTTTTT. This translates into CASSQTGLREKLFF.

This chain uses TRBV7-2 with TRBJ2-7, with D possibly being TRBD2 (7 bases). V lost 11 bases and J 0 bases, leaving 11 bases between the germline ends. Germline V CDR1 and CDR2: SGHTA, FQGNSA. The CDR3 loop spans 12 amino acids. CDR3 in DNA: TGTGCCTCGGGGGGCCGCTCCTACGAGCAGTACTTC. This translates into CASGGRSYEQYF. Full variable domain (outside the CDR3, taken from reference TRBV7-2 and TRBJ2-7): GAGVSQSPSNKVTEKGKDVELRCDPISGHTALYWYRQSLGQGLEFLIYFQGNSAPDKSGLPSDRFSAERTGGSVSTLTIQRTQQEDSAVYLCASGGRSYEQYFGPGTRLTVT.

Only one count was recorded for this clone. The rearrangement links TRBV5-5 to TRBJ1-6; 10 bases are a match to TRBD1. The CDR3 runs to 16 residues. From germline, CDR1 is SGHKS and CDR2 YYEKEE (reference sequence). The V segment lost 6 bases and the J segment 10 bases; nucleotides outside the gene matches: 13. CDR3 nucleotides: TGTGCCAGCACCATAAAGCCGGGACAGGGGTACTCACCCCTCCACTTT. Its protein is CASTIKPGQGYSPLHF.

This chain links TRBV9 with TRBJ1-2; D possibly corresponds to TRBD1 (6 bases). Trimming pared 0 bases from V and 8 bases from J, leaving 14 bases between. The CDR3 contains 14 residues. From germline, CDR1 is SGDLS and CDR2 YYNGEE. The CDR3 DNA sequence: TGTGCCAGCAGCGTAGGTAGAGGGGGAAAGGGCTACACCTTC. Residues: CASSVGRGGKGYTF.

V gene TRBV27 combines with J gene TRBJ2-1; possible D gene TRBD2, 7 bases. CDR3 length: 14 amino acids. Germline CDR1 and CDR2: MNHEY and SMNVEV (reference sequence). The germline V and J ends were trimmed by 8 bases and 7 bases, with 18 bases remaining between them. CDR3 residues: CASGGGGARNEQFF. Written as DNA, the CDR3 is TGTGCCAGCGGAGGGGGGGGAGCTCGAAATGAGCAGTTCTTC.

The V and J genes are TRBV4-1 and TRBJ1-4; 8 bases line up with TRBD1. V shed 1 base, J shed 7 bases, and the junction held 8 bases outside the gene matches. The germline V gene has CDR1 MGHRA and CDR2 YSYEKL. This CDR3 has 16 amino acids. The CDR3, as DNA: TGCGCCAGCAGCCAAGTTCCAGGGGGCGATGGTGAAAAACTGTTTTTT. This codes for CASSQVPGGDGEKLFF.

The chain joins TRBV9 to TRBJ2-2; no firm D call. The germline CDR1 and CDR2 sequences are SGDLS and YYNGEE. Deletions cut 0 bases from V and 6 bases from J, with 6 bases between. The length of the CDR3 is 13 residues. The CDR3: CASSVAFSGELFF. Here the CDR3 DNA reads TGTGCCAGCAGCGTAGCTTTCTCCGGGGAGCTGTTTTTT.

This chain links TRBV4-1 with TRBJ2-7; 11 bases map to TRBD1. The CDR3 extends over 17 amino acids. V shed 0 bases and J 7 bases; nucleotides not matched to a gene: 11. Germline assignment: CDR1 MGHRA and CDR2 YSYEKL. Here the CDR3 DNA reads TGCGCCAGCAGCCAAGATCGGCTCGGACAGGGGGCTTGGGAGCAGTACTTC. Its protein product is CASSQDRLGQGAWEQYF.

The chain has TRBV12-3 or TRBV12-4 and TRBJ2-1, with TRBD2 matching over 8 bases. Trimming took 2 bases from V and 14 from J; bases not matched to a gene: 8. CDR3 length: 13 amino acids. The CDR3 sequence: CASSLTRGGLEFF. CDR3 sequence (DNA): TGTGCCAGCAGTTTAACCCGGGGGGGCTTGGAGTTCTTC.

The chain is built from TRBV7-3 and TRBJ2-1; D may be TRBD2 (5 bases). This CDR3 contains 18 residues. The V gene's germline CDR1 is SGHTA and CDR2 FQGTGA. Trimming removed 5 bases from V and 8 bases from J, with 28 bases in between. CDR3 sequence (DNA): TGTGCCAGCAGCATTAAACGGGTACAGCGGTCTTCAGTCTATGAGCAGTTCTTC. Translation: CASSIKRVQRSSVYEQFF.

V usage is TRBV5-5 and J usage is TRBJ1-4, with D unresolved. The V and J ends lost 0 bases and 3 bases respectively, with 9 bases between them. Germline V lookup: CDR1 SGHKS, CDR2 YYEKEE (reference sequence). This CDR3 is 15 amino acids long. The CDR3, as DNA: TGTGCCAGCAGCTTGGGCAGGATTCCTAATGAAAAACTGTTTTTT. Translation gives CASSLGRIPNEKLFF. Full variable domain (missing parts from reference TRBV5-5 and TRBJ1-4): DAGVTQSPTHLIKTRGQQVTLRCSPISGHKSVSWYQQVLGQGPQFIFQYYEKEERGRGNFPDRFSARQFPNYSSELNVNALLLGDSALYLCASSLGRIPNEKLFFGSGTQLSVL.

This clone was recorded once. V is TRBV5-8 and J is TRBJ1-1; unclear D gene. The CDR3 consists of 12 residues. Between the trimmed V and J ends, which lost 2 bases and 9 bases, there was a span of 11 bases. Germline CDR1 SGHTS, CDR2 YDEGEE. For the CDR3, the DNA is TGTGCCAGCAGCTTAGTGTACAGTAAAGCTTTCTTT. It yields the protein CASSLVYSKAFF.

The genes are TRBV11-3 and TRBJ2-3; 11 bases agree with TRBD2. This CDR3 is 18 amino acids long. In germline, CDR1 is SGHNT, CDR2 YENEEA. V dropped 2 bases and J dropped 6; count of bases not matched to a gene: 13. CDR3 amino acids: CASSLNLAGGYPLDTQYF. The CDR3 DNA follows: TGTGCCAGCAGCTTAAATCTAGCGGGGGGATACCCCCTGGATACGCAGTATTTT.

CDR3 DNA sequence: TGTGCCAGTAGTATAGTCGCAGGGTACTATGGCTACACCTTC. It yields the protein CASSIVAGYYGYTF. The gene calls are TRBV19 and TRBJ1-2; tentatively, D is TRBD1 (5 bases). CDR1 and CDR2 from the germline V gene are LNHDA and SQIVND (reference sequence). Trimming stripped 1 base from V and 3 bases from J, with 9 bases between. There are 14 residues in the CDR3.

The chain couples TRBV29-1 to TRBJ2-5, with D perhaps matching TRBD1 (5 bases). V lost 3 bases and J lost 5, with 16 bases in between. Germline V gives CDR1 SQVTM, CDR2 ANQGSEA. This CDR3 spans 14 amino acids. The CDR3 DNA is TGCAGCGTTGAGGGCGGCTTCAGGGTGGAGACCCAGTACTTC. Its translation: CSVEGGFRVETQYF.

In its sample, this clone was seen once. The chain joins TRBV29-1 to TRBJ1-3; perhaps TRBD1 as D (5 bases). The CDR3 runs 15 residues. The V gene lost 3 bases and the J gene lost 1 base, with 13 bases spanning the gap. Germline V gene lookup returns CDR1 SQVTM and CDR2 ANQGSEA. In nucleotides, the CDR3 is TGCAGCGTTGATAGTACAGGAGATTCTGGAAACACCATATATTTT. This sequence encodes CSVDSTGDSGNTIYF.

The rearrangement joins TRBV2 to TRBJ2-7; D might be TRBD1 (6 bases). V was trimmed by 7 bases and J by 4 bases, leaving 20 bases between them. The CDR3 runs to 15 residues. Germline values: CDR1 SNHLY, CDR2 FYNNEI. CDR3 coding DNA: TGTGCCAGCAAAAAGGACAGCCTGGGGATTTACGAGCAGTACTTC. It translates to CASKKDSLGIYEQYF.

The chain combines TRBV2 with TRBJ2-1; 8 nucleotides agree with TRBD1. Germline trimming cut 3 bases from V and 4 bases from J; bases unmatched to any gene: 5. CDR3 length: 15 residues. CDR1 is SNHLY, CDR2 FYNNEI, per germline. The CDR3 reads CASSEVGDRYNEQFF. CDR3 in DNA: TGTGCCAGCAGTGAGGTCGGGGACAGGTACAATGAGCAGTTCTTC.

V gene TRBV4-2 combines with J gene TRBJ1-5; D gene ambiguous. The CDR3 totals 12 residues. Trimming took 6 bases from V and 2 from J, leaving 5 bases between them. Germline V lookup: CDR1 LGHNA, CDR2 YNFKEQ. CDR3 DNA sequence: TGTGCCAGCAGGATAGGCAATCAGCCCCAGCATTTT. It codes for CASRIGNQPQHF.

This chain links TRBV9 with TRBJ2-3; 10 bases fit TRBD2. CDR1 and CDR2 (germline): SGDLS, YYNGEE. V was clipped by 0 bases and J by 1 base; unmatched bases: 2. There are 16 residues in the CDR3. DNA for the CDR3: TGTGCCAGCAGCGTAGACCTAGCGGGGGGCACAGATACGCAGTATTTT. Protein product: CASSVDLAGGTDTQYF.